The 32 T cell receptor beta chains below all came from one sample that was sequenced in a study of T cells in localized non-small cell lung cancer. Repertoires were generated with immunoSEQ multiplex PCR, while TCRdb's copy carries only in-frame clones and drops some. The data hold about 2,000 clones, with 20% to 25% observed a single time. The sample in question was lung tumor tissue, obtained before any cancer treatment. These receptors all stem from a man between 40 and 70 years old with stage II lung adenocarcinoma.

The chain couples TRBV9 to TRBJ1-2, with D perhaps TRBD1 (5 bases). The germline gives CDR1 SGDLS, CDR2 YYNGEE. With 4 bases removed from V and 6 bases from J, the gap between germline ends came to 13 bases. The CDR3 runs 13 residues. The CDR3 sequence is CASSPRTRDGYTF. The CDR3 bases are TGTGCCAGCAGCCCTCGGACAAGAGATGGCTACACCTTC.

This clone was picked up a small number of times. CDR3 sequence reads: CASNFQRGGSYNEQFF. CDR3 nucleotide sequence: TGTGCCAGCAACTTCCAGCGGGGGGGCTCCTACAATGAGCAGTTCTTC. The chain recombines TRBV6-7 with TRBJ2-1, with TRBD2 identical over 10 bases. TRBV6-7 is sorted into the ORF group, with uncertain function. The CDR3 sequence is 16 residues long. The junction had 6 bases not matched to a gene; V was cut back by 7 bases and J by 0 bases.

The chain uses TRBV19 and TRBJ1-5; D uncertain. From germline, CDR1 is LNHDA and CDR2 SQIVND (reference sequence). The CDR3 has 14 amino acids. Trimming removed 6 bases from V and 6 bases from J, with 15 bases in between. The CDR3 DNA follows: TGTGCCAGTAGGACGGAGGCCGGAGGTCAGCCCCAGCATTTT. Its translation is CASRTEAGGQPQHF.

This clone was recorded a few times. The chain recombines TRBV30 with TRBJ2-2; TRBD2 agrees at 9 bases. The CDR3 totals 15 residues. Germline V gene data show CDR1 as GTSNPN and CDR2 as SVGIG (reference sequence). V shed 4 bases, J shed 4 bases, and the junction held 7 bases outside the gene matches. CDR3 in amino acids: CAWKETSGSTGELFF. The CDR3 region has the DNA TGTGCCTGGAAGGAGACTAGCGGAAGCACCGGGGAGCTGTTTTTT.

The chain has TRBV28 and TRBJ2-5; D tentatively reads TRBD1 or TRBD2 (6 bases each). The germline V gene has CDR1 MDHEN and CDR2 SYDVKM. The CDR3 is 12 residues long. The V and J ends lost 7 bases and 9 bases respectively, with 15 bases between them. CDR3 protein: CASTSLRGAQYF. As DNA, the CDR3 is TGTGCCAGCACTTCCCTAAGGGGGGCCCAGTACTTC.

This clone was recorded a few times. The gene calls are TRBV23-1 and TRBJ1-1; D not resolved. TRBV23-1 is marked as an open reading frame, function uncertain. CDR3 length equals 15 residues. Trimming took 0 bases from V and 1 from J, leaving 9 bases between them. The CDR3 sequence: CASSQSRQPNTEAFF. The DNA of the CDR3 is TGCGCCAGCAGTCAATCGCGTCAACCGAACACTGAAGCTTTCTTT.

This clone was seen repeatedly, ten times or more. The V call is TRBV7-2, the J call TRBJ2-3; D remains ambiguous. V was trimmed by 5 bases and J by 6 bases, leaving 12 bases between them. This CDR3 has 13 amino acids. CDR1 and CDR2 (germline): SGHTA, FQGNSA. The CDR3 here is CASSQGLGDTQYF. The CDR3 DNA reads TGTGCCAGCAGCCAAGGATTAGGGGATACGCAGTATTTT.

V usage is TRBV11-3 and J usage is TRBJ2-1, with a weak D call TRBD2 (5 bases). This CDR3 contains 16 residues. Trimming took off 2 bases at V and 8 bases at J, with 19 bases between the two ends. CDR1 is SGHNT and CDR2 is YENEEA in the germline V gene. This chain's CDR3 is CASSLTGSVGADEQFF. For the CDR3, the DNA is TGTGCCAGCAGCTTAACGGGGAGTGTCGGCGCAGATGAGCAGTTCTTC.

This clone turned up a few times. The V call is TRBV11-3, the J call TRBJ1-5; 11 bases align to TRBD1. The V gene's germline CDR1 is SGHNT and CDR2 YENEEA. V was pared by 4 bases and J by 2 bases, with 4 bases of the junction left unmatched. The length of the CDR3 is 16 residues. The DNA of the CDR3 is TGTGCCAGCAGCTCTCGGACAGGGGGCGGCAATCAGCCCCAGCATTTT. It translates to CASSSRTGGGNQPQHF.

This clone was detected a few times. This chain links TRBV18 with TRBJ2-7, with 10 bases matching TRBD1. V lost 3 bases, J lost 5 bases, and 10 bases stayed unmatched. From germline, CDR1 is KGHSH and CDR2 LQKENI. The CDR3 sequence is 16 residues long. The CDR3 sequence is CASSPTLGQGENEQYF. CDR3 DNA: TGTGCCAGCTCACCGACTCTAGGACAGGGGGAGAACGAGCAGTACTTC.

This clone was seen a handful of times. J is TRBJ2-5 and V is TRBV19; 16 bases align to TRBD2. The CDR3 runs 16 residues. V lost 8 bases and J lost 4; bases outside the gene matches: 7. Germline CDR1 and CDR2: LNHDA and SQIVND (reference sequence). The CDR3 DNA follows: TGTGCCAGTTCCGGGACTAGCGGGAGGGCCGGAGAGACCCAGTACTTC. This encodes CASSGTSGRAGETQYF.

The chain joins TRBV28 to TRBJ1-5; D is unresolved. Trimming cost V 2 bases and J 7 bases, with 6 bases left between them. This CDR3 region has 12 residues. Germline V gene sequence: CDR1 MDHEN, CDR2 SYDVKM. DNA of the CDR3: TGTGCCAGCAGTTTAGGTGGCCAGCCCCAGCATTTT. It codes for CASSLGGQPQHF.

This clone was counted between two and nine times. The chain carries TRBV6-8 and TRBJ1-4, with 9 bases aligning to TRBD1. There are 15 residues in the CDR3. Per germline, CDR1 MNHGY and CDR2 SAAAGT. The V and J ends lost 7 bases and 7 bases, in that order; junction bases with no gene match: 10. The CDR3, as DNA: TGTGCCAGCACAGTAACAGGGGGCGGCGGTGAAAAACTGTTTTTT. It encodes CASTVTGGGGEKLFF.

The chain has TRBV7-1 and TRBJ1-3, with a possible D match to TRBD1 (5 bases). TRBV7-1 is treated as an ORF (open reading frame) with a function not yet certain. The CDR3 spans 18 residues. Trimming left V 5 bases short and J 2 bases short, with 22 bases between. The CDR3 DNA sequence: TGTGCCAGCAGCGTAGGCCAGGGAATGGGGACGGCTGGAAACACCATATATTTT. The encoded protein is CASSVGQGMGTAGNTIYF.

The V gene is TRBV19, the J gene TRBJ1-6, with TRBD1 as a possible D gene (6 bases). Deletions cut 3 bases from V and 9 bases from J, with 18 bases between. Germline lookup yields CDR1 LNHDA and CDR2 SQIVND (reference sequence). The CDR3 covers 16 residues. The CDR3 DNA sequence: TGTGCCAGTAGTATGAACAGGGCAAACTTAGGTTCACCCCTCCACTTT. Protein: CASSMNRANLGSPLHF.

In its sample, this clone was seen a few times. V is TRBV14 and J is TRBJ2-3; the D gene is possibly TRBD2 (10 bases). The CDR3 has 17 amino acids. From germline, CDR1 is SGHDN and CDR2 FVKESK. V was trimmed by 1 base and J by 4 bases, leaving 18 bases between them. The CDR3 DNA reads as TGTGCCAGCAGCCAAGTAGCGGGGGGACAGGGCGCAGATACGCAGTATTTT. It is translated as CASSQVAGGQGADTQYF.

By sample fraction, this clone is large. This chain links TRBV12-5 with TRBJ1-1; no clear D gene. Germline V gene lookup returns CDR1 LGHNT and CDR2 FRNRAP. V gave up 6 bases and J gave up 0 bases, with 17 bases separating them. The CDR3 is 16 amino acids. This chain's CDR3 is CASGLGLSSMNTEAFF. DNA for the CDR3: TGTGCTAGTGGCTTAGGGTTGTCCAGTATGAACACTGAAGCTTTCTTT.

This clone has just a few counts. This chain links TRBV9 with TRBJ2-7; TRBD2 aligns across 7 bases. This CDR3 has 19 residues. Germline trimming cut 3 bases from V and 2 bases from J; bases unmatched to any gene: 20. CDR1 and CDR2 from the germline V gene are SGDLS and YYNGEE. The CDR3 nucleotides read TGTGCCAGCAGCGCTAACAAGAAACAACGGACTAGAATAACCTACGAGCAGTACTTC. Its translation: CASSANKKQRTRITYEQYF.

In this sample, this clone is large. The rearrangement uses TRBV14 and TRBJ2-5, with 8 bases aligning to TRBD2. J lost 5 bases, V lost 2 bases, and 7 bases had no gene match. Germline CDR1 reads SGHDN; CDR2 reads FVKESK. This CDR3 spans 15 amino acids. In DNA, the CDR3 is TGTGCCAGCAGCCAACGCGGGACTAGGACGGAGACCCAGTACTTC. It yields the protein CASSQRGTRTETQYF.

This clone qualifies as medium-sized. This CDR3 is CASSLASKNEAFF. DNA for the CDR3: TGTGCCAGCAGCTTAGCGTCTAAGAATGAAGCTTTCTTT. J is TRBJ1-1 and V is TRBV7-2; no reliable D call. Germline-derived CDR1 and CDR2 are SGHTA and FQGNSA. There are 13 residues in the CDR3. Trimming cost V 0 bases and J 7 bases, with 9 bases left between them.

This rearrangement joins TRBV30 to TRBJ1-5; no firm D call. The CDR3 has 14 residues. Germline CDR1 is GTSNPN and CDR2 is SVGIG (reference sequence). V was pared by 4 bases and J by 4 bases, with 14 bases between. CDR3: CAWKGVAVNQPQHF. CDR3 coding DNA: TGTGCCTGGAAAGGTGTGGCAGTTAATCAGCCCCAGCATTTT. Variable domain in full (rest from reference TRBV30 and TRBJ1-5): SQTIHQWPATLVQPVGSPLSLECTVEGTSNPNLYWYRQAAGRGLQLLFYSVGIGQISSEVPQNLSASRPQDRQFILSSKKLLLSDSGFYLCAWKGVAVNQPQHFGDGTRLSIL.

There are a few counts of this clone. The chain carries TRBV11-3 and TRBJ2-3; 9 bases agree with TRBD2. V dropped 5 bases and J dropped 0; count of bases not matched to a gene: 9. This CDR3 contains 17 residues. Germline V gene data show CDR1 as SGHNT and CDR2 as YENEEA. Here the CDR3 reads CASSDLRGGGSTDTQYF. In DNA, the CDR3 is TGTGCCAGCAGCGACCTACGCGGGGGGGGTAGCACAGATACGCAGTATTTT. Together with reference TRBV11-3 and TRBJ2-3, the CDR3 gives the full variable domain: EAGVVQSPRYKIIEKKQPVAFWCNPISGHNTLYWYLQNLGQGPELLIRYENEEAVDDSQLPKDRFSAERLKGVDSTLKIQPAELGDSAVYLCASSDLRGGGSTDTQYFGPGTRLTVL.

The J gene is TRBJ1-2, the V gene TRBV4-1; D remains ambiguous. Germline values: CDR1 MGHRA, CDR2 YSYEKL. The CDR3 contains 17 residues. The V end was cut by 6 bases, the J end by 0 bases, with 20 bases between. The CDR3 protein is CASRQPPSPLTNYGYTF. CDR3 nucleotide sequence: TGCGCCAGCAGACAACCCCCGTCCCCTCTTACTAACTATGGCTACACCTTC.

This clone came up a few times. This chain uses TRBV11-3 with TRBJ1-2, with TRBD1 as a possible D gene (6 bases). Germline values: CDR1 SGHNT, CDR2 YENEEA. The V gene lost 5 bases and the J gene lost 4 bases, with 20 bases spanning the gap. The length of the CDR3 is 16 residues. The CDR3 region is CASSDRPLTGTYGYTF. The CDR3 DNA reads TGTGCCAGCAGCGACCGCCCTCTCACAGGGACCTATGGCTACACCTTC.

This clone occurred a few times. The DNA of the CDR3 is TGTGCCATCAGTGAGTCCGAAGGGGCTGGGGCCAACGTCCTGACTTTC. As protein: CAISESEGAGANVLTF. The chain uses TRBV10-3 and TRBJ2-6, with a tentative D call TRBD1 (5 bases). Trimming pared 0 bases from V and 2 bases from J, leaving 8 bases between. The CDR3 runs 16 residues. The germline V gene has CDR1 ENHRY and CDR2 SYGVKD.

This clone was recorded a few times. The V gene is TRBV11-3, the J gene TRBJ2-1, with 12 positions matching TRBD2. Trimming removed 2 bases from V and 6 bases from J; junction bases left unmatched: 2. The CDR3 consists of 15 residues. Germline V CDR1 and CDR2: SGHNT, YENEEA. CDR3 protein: CASSLLAGGSNEQFF. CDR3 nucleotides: TGTGCCAGCAGCTTACTAGCGGGGGGGTCCAATGAGCAGTTCTTC.

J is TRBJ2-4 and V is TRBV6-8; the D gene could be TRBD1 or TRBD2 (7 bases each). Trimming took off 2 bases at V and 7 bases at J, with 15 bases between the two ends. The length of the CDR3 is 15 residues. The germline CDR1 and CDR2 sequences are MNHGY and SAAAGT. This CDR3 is CASSYTDREGNIQYF. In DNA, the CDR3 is TGTGCCAGCAGTTACACCGACAGGGAGGGGAACATTCAGTACTTC.

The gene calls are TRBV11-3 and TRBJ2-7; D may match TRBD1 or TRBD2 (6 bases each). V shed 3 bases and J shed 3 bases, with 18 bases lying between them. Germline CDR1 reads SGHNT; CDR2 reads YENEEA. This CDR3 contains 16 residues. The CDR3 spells CASSFQGGGGGYEQYF. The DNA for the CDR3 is TGTGCCAGCAGCTTCCAGGGCGGAGGAGGGGGCTACGAGCAGTACTTC.

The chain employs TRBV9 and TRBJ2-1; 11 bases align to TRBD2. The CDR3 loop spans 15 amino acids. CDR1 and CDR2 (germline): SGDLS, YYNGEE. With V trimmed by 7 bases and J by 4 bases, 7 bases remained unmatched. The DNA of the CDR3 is TGTGCCAGCTGCTCCGGGACTAGCGGTTACAATGAGCAGTTCTTC. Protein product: CASCSGTSGYNEQFF.

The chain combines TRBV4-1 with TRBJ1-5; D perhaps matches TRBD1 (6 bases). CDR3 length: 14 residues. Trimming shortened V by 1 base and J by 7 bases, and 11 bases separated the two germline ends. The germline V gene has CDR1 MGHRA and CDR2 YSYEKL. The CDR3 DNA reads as TGCGCCAGCAGCCAAGCCGGGGGCGGGCAGCCCCAGCATTTT. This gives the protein CASSQAGGGQPQHF.

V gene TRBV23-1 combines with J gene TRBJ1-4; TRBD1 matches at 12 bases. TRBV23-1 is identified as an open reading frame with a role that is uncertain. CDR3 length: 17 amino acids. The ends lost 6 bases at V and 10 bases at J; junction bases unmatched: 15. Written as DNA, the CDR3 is TGCGCCAGCAGCCAAGATTCTCCGGGACAGGGGGCAGGAAAACTGTTTTTT. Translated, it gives CASSQDSPGQGAGKLFF.

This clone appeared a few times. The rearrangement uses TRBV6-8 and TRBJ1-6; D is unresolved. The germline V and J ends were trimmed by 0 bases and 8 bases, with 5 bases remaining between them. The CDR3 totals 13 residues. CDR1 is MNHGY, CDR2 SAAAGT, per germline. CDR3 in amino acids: CASSYSSDSPLHF. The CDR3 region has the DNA TGTGCCAGCAGTTACTCGAGTGATTCACCCCTCCACTTT.